The rows below give T cell receptor beta chains drawn from one sample of a study of blood T cell repertoires in COVID-19. Sequencing used immunoSEQ multiplex PCR; TCRdb keeps in-frame clones, though not all of them. The sample contains about 180,000 clones, about 91% of which appear only once. Sequencing was done on a sample of PBMCs or T cells enriched from blood (not recorded which). These receptors originate from a woman aged 35 to 49 with acute COVID-19. Each CDR3 is given with its conserved first and last residue. A D gene is named only where the DNA matches it firmly. The size of a clone is reported for some rows only, either as once, few or many, or as a class for expanded clones.

v_gene	len	abundance	j_gene	d_gene	CDR3aa	CDR3nt
TRBV5-4	16	-	TRBJ2-3	TRBD2	CASSLYSGGARDTQYF	TGTGCCAGCAGCCTGTATAGCGGGGGGGCTAGAGATACGCAGTATTTT
TRBV4-2	20	-	TRBJ2-3	-	CASSQDWIKRPIPSTDTQYF	TGTGCCAGCAGCCAAGATTGGATCAAGCGCCCGATACCTAGCACAGATACGCAGTATTTT
TRBV7-9	13	-	TRBJ2-3	-	CASTLGGTDTQYF	TGTGCCTCCACCCTCGGAGGGACAGATACGCAGTATTTT
TRBV6-6	18	-	TRBJ2-1	TRBD2	CASSPGLAGLGSYNEQFF	TGTGCCAGCAGTCCGGGACTAGCGGGACTAGGCTCCTACAATGAGCAGTTCTTC
TRBV6-2/TRBV6-3	17	-	TRBJ2-7	TRBD2	CASSYSIGAGGSYEQYF	TGTGCCAGCAGTTACTCGATAGGAGCGGGAGGGTCCTACGAGCAGTACTTC
TRBV5-1	14	-	TRBJ2-3	-	CASSQGIARDTQYF	TGCGCCAGCAGCCAGGGAATAGCAAGGGATACGCAGTATTTT
TRBV10-1	14	-	TRBJ1-6	-	CASSERYRNLTLHF	TGCGCCAGCAGTGAGCGTTACAGGAATTTAACCCTCCACTTT
TRBV9	14	-	TRBJ1-2	-	CASSAVGGNEGYTF	TGTGCCAGCAGCGCCGTTGGGGGGAACGAGGGCTACACCTTC
TRBV7-8	18	-	TRBJ2-1	TRBD2	CASSLAETSDGAYNEQFF	TGTGCCAGCAGCTTAGCTGAAACTAGCGATGGTGCCTACAATGAGCAGTTCTTC
TRBV5-1	13	-	TRBJ2-7	-	CASTYRATGEQYF	TGCGCCAGCACCTACAGGGCCACCGGCGAGCAGTACTTC
TRBV6-1	15	-	TRBJ2-2	TRBD1	CASSEDRGIGGELFF	TGTGCCAGCAGTGAGGACAGGGGGATCGGCGGGGAGCTGTTTTTT
TRBV18	14	-	TRBJ1-5	TRBD1	CASSPDRAGQPQHF	TGTGCCAGCTCACCCGACAGGGCTGGTCAGCCCCAGCATTTT
TRBV5-1	15	-	TRBJ2-7	TRBD1	CASSLRTGGGYEQYF	TGCGCCAGCAGCCTCCGGACAGGGGGCGGTTACGAGCAGTACTTC
TRBV15	15	-	TRBJ2-3	-	CATSRDFVTGDTQYF	TGTGCCACCAGCAGAGATTTCGTTACGGGAGATACGCAGTATTTT
TRBV25-1	16	-	TRBJ2-1	TRBD2	CASSEYGREGYNEQFF	TGTGCCAGCAGTGAATACGGACGGGAGGGATACAATGAGCAGTTCTTC
TRBV5-5	15	once	TRBJ2-3	TRBD1	CASSRTGMSTDTQYF	TGTGCCAGCAGCAGGACAGGGATGAGCACAGATACGCAGTATTTT
TRBV30	15	-	TRBJ1-1	-	CAWSVQSGRSTEAFF	TGTGCCTGGAGTGTACAGTCAGGGAGGTCCACTGAAGCTTTCTTT
TRBV11-2	14	-	TRBJ2-7	-	CASSLDYSSYEQYF	TGTGCCAGCAGCTTAGATTATTCCTCCTACGAGCAGTACTTC
TRBV7-2	14	-	TRBJ2-1	TRBD1	CASTAGTGYNEQFF	TGTGCCAGCACCGCCGGGACAGGGTACAATGAGCAGTTCTTC
TRBV4-3	17	once	TRBJ1-4	TRBD1	CASSQDEGAGRREKLFF	TGCGCCAGCAGCCAAGATGAGGGGGCGGGGCGTCGGGAAAAACTGTTTTTT
TRBV21-1	15	-	TRBJ2-7	-	CASSKVGTRTYEQYF	TGTGCCAGCAGCAAAGTGGGCACCCGGACCTACGAGCAGTACTTC
TRBV3-1/TRBV3-2	14	few	TRBJ1-2	TRBD1	CASSPDRGRYGYTF	TGTGCCAGCAGCCCGGACAGGGGGCGCTATGGCTACACCTTC
TRBV28	16	-	TRBJ2-1	TRBD1	CASRLAGTGVYNEQFF	TGTGCCAGCAGACTAGCCGGGACAGGGGTTTACAATGAGCAGTTCTTC
TRBV4-2	14	-	TRBJ1-6	-	CASSQLAGEAPLHF	TGTGCCAGCAGCCAACTTGCCGGGGAGGCACCCCTCCACTTT
TRBV18	13	-	TRBJ2-7	-	CASSPAARYEQYF	TGTGCCAGCTCACCAGCGGCTAGGTACGAGCAGTACTTC
TRBV18	15	-	TRBJ2-1	TRBD2	CASSRTSLAGVEQFF	TGTGCCAGCTCACGCACCAGTTTAGCGGGAGTTGAGCAGTTCTTC
TRBV6-1	14	-	TRBJ2-1	-	CASSDGLDSSEQFF	TGTGCCAGCAGTGATGGTCTTGACAGCAGTGAGCAGTTCTTC
TRBV29-1	14	-	TRBJ2-1	-	CSVDQDSSYNEQFF	TGCAGCGTTGATCAGGACAGCTCCTACAATGAGCAGTTCTTC
TRBV19	15	few	TRBJ1-5	TRBD1	CASRNGTGRGQPQHF	TGTGCCAGTAGAAATGGGACAGGGAGGGGTCAGCCCCAGCATTTT
TRBV9	13	-	TRBJ2-4	TRBD1	CASSAGQGNIQYF	TGTGCCAGCAGCGCGGGACAGGGGAACATTCAGTACTTC
TRBV7-9	17	-	TRBJ2-2	-	CASSLQGVTANTGELFF	TGTGCCAGCAGCCTCCAAGGTGTTACAGCGAACACCGGGGAGCTGTTTTTT
TRBV12-5	17	-	TRBJ1-2	TRBD1	CASGLVHTGGDNYGYTF	TGTGCTAGTGGTTTGGTACATACAGGGGGCGACAACTATGGCTACACCTTC
TRBV9	15	-	TRBJ1-6	-	CASSATGHYNSPLHF	TGTGCCAGCAGCGCGACAGGACACTATAATTCACCCCTCCACTTT
TRBV6-1	14	few	TRBJ1-5	-	CASSESGGRQPQHF	TGTGCCAGCAGTGAATCGGGGGGGCGTCAGCCCCAGCATTTT
TRBV16	15	once	TRBJ2-3	-	CASSQSGGSTDTQYF	TGTGCCAGCAGCCAATCCGGGGGTAGCACAGATACGCAGTATTTT
TRBV28	15	once	TRBJ1-4	-	CASSLPGGTNEKLFF	TGTGCCAGCAGTTTACCCGGGGGAACTAATGAAAAACTGTTTTTT
TRBV2	11	-	TRBJ1-2	-	CASRRNYGYTF	TGTGCCAGCAGGCGGAACTATGGCTACACCTTC
TRBV18	18	-	TRBJ2-7	TRBD1	CASSPRQGATKPSYEQYF	TGTGCCAGCTCACCTCGACAGGGGGCTACGAAGCCTTCCTACGAGCAGTACTTC
TRBV5-5	16	-	TRBJ1-3	-	CASSSPGKDSGNTIYF	TGTGCCAGCAGCTCGCCGGGAAAAGACTCTGGAAACACCATATATTTT